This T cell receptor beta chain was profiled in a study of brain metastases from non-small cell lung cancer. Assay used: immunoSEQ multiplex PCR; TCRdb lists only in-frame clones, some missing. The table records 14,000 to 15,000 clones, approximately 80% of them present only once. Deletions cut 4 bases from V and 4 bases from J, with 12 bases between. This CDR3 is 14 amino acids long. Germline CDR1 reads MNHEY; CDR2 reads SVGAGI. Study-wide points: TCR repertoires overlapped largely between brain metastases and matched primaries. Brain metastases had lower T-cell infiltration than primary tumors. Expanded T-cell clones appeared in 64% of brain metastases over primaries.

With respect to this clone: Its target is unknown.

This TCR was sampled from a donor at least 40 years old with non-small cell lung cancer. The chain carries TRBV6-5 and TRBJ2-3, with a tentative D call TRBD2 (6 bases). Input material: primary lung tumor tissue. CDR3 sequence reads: CASSSPRGPDTQYF. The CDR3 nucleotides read TGTGCCAGCAGTTCCCCGCGGGGCCCAGATACGCAGTATTTT.